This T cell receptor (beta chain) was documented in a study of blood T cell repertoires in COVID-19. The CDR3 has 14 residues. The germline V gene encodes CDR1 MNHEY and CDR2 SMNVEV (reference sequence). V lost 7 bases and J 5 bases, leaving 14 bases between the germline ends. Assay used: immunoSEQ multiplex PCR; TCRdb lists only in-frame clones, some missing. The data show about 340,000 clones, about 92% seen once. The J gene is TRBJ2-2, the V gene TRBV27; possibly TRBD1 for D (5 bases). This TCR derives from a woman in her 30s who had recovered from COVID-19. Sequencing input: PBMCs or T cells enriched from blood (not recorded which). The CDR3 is CASIERKGTGELFF. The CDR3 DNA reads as TGTGCCAGCATCGAAAGGAAGGGGACCGGGGAGCTGTTTTTT.